This T cell receptor (beta chain) was identified during a study of beta chain features in type 1 diabetes. Overall study: Sorted cell examination encompassed roughly 98,000,000 cells across all samples. Study-level points and caveats: There was a moderate but significant shortening of TCRB CDR3s in all four CD4+ subsets of Type 1 diabetes patients.

This clone came up a few times. Its matching antigen is unknown. Since all of the isolated RNA was reverse transcribed, expressed TCRB transcripts were what got sequenced. Assay used: immunoSEQ multiplex PCR; TCRdb lists only in-frame clones, some missing. This table has 250,000 to 300,000 clones, around 25% appearing once. Sequenced material: naive CD4+ T cells from blood. The TCR sequence derives from a woman aged 30 to 39 with type 1 diabetes.

CDR3 nucleotides: TGCAGCGTTGAGACAGGACAGGGTACCTACGAGCAGTACTTC. Translating gives CSVETGQGTYEQYF. The V and J genes are TRBV29-1 and TRBJ2-7, with TRBD1 matching over 8 bases. With V trimmed by 3 bases and J by 2 bases, 6 bases remained unmatched. The CDR3 runs 14 residues. Germline-derived CDR1 and CDR2 are SQVTM and ANQGSEA.